There are a few counts of the clone carrying this T cell receptor beta chain. This entry is derived from a study of blood T cell repertoires in COVID-19. Study-level background: Spain, Italy and the United States supplied samples that represented acute and convalescent COVID-19.

The CDR3 is made up of 17 amino acids. V was clipped by 5 bases and J by 2 bases, with 18 bases between them. In germline, CDR1 is KGHDR, CDR2 SFDVKD. Source study methods: Counts of nucleated cells, estimated from reference gene primer amplification, were obtained. Libraries were prepared by immunoSEQ multiplex PCR; TCRdb keeps only in-frame clonotypes and omits some of them. V and J calls and clone size are as listed in that table; D and trimming were resolved from the DNA. The profile shows about 220,000 clones, around 80% of them singletons. The receptor was derived from a man aged 25 to 45 with active or convalescent COVID-19. The chain has TRBV24-1 and TRBJ1-5; maybe TRBD1 (5 bases). Sequenced material: peripheral blood. The CDR3 region is CATSVQRQGEGNQPQHF. The CDR3 nucleotides are TGTGCCACCAGTGTCCAAAGGCAGGGCGAGGGCAATCAGCCCCAGCATTTT.